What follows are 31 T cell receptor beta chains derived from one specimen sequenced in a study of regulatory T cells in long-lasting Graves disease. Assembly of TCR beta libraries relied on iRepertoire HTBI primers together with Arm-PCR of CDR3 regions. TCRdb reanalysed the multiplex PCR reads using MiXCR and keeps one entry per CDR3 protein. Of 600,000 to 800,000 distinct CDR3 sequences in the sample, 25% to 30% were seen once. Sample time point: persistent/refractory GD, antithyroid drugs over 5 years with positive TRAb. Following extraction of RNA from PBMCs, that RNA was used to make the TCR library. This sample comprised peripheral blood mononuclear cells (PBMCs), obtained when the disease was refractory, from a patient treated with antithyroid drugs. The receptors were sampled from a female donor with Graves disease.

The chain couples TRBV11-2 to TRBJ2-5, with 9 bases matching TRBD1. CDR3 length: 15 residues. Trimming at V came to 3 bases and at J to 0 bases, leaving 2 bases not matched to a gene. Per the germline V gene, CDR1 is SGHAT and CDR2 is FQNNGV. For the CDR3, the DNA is TGTGCCAGCAGCTTTGGGGACAGGGACCAAGAGACCCAGTACTTC. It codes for CASSFGDRDQETQYF.

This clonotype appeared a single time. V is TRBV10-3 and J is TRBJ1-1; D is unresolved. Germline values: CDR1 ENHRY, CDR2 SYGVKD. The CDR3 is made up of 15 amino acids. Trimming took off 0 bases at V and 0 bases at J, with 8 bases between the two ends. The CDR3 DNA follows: TGTGCCATCAGTGAGTCCGGACGGATGAACACTGAAGCTTTCTTT. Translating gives CAISESGRMNTEAFF.

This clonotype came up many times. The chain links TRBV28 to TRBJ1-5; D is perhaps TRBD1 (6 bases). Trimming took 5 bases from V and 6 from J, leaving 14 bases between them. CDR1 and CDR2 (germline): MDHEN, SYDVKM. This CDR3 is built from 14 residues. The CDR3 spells CASSLLQGAQPQHF. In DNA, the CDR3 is TGTGCCAGCAGTCTCTTACAGGGAGCTCAGCCCCAGCATTTT.

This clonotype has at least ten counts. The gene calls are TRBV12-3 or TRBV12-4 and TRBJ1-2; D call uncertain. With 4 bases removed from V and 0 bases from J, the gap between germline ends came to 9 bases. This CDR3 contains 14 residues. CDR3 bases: TGTGCCAGCAGTTATAACGTAGCTAACTATGGCTACACCTTC. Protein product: CASSYNVANYGYTF.

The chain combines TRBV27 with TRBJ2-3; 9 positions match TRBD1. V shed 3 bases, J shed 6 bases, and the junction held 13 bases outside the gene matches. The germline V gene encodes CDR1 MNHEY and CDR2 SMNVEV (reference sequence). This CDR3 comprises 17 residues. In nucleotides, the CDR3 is TGTGCCAGCAGTTTCTGGGAGGGGGGACAGGGTAGGGATACGCAGTATTTT. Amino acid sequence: CASSFWEGGQGRDTQYF.

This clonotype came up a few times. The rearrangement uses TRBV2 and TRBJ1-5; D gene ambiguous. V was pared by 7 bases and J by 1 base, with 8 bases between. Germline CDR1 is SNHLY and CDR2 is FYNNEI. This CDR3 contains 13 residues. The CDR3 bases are TGTGCCAGCACTATGGACAGCAATCAGCCCCAGCATTTT. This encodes CASTMDSNQPQHF.

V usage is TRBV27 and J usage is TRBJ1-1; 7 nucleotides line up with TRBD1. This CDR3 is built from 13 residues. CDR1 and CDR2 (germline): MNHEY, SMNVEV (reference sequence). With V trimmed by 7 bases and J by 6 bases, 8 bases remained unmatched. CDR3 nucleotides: TGTGCCAGCACGCCAAGACAGGGCCCTGAAGCTTTCTTT. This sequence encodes CASTPRQGPEAFF.

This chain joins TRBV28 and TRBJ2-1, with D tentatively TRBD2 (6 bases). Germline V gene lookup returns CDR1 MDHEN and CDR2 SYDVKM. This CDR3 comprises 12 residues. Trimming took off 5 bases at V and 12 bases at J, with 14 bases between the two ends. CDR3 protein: CASSRVVGGQFF. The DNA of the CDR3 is TGTGCCAGCAGTCGGGTGGTGGGGGGGCAGTTCTTC.

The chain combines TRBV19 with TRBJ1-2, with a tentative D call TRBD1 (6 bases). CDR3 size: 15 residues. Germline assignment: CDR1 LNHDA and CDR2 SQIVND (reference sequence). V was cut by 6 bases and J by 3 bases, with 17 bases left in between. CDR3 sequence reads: CASSLKPGADYGYTF. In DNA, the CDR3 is TGTGCCAGTAGCCTAAAGCCAGGGGCGGACTATGGCTACACCTTC.

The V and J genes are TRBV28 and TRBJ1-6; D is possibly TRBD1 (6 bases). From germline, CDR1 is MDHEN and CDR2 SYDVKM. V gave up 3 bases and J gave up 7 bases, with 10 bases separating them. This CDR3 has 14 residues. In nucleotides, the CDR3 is TGTGCCAGCAGTTTGGACAGTGCAAATTCACCCCTCCACTTT. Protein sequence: CASSLDSANSPLHF. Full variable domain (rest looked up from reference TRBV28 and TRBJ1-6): DVKVTQSSRYLVKRTGEKVFLECVQDMDHENMFWYRQDPGLGLRLIYFSYDVKMKEKGDIPEGYSVSREKKERFSLILESASTNQTSMYLCASSLDSANSPLHFGNGTRLTVT.

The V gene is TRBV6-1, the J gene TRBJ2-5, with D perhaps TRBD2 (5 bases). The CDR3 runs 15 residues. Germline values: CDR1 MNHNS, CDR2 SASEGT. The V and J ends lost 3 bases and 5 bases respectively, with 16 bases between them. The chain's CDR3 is CASSDPSGYRETQYF. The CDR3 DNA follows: TGTGCCAGCAGTGATCCTTCGGGGTACCGGGAGACCCAGTACTTC.

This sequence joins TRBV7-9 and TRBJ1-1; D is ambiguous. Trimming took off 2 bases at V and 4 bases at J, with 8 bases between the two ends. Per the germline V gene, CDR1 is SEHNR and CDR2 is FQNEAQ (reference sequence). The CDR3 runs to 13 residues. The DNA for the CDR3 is TGTGCCAGCAGCTTAACCGAACTCACTGAAGCTTTCTTT. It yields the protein CASSLTELTEAFF.

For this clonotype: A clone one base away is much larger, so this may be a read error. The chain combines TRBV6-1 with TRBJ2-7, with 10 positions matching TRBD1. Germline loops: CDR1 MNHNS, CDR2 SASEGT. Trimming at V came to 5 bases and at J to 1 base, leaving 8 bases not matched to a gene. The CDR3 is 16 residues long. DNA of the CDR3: TGTGCCAGCAGTCCTCCCGGGACAGGGGTGTCCTACGAGCAGTACTTC. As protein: CASSPPGTGVSYEQYF.

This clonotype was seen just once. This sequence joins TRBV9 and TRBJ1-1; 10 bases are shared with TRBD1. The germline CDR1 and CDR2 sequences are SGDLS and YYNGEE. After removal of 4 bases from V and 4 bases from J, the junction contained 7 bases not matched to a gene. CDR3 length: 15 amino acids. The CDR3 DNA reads TGTGCCAGCAGCACCGGACAGGGGGGTGCCACTGAAGCTTTCTTT. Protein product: CASSTGQGGATEAFF.

In nucleotides, the CDR3 is TGCGCCAGCAGCGGGTCCCCCCGGGGCACTGAAGCTTTCTTT. Residues: CASSGSPRGTEAFF. The chain joins TRBV5-1 to TRBJ1-1; D gene unclear. Per the germline V gene, CDR1 is SGHRS and CDR2 is YFSETQ. The CDR3 totals 14 residues. V was cut by 4 bases and J by 4 bases, with 14 bases left in between.

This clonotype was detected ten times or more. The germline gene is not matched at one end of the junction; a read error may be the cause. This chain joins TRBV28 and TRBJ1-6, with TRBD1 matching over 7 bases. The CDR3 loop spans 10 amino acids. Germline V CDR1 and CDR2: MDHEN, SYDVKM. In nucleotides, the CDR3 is TGTGCCAGCGGGTGGAGGGGGCTATATTTT. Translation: CASGWRGLYF.

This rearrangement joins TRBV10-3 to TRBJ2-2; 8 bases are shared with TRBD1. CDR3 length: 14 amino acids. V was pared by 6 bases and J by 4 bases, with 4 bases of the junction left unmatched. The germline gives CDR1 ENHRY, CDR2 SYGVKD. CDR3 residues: CAISRQGTTGELFF. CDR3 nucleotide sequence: TGTGCCATCAGCAGACAGGGGACCACCGGGGAGCTGTTTTTT.

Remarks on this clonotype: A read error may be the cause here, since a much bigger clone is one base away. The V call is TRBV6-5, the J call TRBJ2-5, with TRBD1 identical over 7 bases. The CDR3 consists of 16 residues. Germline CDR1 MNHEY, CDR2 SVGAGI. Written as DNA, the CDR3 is TGTGCCAGCAATTACTCGGCCCGACAGGGTTGGGAGACCCAGTACTTC. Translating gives CASNYSARQGWETQYF.

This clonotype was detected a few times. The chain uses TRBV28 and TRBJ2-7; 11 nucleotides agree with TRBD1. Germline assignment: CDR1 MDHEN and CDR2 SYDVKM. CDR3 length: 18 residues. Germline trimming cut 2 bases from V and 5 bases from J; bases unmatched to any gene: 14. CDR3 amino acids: CASSLGGTGGSVNDEQYF. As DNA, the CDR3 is TGTGCCAGCAGTTTAGGTGGGACAGGGGGTTCGGTGAATGACGAGCAGTACTTC.

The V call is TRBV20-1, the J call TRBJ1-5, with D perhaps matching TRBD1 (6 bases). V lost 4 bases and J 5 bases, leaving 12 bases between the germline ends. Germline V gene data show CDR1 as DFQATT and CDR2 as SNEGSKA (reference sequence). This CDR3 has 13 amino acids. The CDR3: CSATAHRDQPQHF. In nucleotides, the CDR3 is TGCAGTGCTACCGCTCACAGGGATCAGCCCCAGCATTTT.

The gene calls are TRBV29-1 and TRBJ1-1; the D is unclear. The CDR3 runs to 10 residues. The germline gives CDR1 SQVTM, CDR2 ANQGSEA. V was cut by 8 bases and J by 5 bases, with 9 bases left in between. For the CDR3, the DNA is TGCAGCCCGGGAGGGACTGAAGCTTTCTTT. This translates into CSPGGTEAFF.

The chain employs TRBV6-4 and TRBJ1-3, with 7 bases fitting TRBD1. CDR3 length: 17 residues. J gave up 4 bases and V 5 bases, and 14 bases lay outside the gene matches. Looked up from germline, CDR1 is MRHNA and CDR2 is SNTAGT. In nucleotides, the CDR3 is TGTGCCAGCAGTCTTAACCATTGGGACAGATCAGGAAACACCATATATTTT. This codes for CASSLNHWDRSGNTIYF.

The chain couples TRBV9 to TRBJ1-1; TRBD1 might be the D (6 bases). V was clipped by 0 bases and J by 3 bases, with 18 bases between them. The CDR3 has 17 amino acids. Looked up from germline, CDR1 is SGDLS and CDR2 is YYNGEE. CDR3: CASSVGATGGWDTEAFF. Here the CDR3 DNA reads TGTGCCAGCAGCGTAGGGGCGACGGGGGGCTGGGACACTGAAGCTTTCTTT.

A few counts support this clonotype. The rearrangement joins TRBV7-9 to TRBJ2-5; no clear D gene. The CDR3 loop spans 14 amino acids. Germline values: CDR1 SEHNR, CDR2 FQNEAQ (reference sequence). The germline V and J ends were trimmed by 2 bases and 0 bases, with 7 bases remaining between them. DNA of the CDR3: TGTGCCAGCAGCTTACAGGCGTACCAAGAGACCCAGTACTTC. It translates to CASSLQAYQETQYF.

CDR3 nucleotide sequence: TGTGCCAGCAGCCCCCGACTAGGGGCCAATGAGCAGTTCTTC. As protein: CASSPRLGANEQFF. The chain has TRBV3-1 and TRBJ2-1; possibly TRBD2 for D (6 bases). The CDR3 totals 14 residues. The V end was cut by 4 bases, the J end by 6 bases, with 13 bases between. CDR1 LGHDT and CDR2 YNNKEL come from the germline V gene (reference sequence).

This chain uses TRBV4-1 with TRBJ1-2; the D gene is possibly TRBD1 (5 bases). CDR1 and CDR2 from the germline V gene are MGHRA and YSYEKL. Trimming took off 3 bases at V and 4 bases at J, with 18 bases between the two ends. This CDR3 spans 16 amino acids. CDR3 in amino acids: CASSQGEGVGSYGYTF. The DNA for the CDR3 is TGCGCCAGCAGCCAGGGGGAAGGGGTGGGGAGCTATGGCTACACCTTC.

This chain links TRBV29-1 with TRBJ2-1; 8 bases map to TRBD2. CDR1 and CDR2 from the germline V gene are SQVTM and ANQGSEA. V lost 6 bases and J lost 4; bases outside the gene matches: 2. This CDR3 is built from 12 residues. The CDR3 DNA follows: TGCAGCGTCACTAGCGGATACAATGAGCAGTTCTTC. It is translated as CSVTSGYNEQFF.

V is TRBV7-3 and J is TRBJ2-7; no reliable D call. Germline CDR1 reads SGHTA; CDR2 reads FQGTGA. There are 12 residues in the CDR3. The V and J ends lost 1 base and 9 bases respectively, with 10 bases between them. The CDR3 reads CASSLRPYGQYF. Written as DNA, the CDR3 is TGTGCCAGCAGCTTAAGGCCGTATGGGCAGTACTTC.

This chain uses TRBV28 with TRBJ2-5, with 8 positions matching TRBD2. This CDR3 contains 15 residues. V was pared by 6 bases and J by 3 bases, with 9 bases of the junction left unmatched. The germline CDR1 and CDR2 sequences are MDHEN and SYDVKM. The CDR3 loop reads CASSPRGLVEETQYF. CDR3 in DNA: TGTGCCAGCAGCCCCCGGGGACTAGTCGAAGAGACCCAGTACTTC.

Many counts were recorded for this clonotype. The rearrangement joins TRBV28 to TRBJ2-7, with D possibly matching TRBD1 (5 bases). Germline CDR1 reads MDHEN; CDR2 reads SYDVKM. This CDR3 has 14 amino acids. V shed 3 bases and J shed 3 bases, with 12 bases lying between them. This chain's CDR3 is CASSFYNQGYEQYF. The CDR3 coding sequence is TGTGCCAGCAGTTTTTACAACCAGGGCTACGAGCAGTACTTC. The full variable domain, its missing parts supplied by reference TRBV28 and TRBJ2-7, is DVKVTQSSRYLVKRTGEKVFLECVQDMDHENMFWYRQDPGLGLRLIYFSYDVKMKEKGDIPEGYSVSREKKERFSLILESASTNQTSMYLCASSFYNQGYEQYFGPGTRLTVT.

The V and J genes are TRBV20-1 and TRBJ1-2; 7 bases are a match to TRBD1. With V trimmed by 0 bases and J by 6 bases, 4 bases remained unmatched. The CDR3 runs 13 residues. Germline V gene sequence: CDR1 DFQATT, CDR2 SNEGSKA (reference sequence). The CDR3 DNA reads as TGCAGTGCTAGAGAAGGGGGCAGGAATGGCTACACCTTC. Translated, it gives CSAREGGRNGYTF.